The clone carrying this T cell receptor (beta chain) was counted between two and nine times. Its antigen is not known. Using its own MiXCR run on the reads, TCRdb lists one record per CDR3 protein. The data show hundreds of thousands of distinct CDR3 sequences, with 25% to 40% seen just once and over 10% held by the top ten. V was pared by 2 bases and J by 6 bases, with 8 bases of the junction left unmatched. The CDR3 extends over 16 amino acids. Germline assignment: CDR1 SEHNR and CDR2 FQNEAQ (reference sequence). This record belongs to a study of T cell repertoires in cytomegalovirus infection. Turning to the study itself: Public TCR beta signatures provided an indication of both CMV infection and a matching HLA type.

The sequencing here drew on cultured CD8+ T cells from PBMCs, taken from culture after CMV antigen stimulation. J is TRBJ2-2 and V is TRBV7-9; 8 bases fit TRBD2. This receptor was taken from a human donor in good health (CMV status not recorded). Some clones in this sample may be carry-over from other donors' samples. In DNA, the CDR3 is TGTGCCAGCAGCTTAATCGGGGGGGCCGATTCCGGGGAGCTGTTTTTT. It codes for CASSLIGGADSGELFF.